The clone carrying this TCR beta chain has only one observation. Its matching antigen is unknown. Time point reported: recipient sample about 28 days before transplant, after cytoreduction. Recipients were bled about 28 days pretransplant and at posttransplant days 30, 100, 180. TCRdb keeps only in-frame clones here, not all; method: immunoSEQ multiplex PCR. The profile shows approximately 80,000 clones, about 95% of them singletons. The germline V gene encodes CDR1 MNHNS and CDR2 SASEGT. Trimming stripped 6 bases from V and 0 bases from J, with 9 bases between. There are 15 residues in the CDR3. This entry comes from a study of T cell clonotyping in hematopoietic cell transplantation. Across the study: Recipients' pretransplant samples followed cytoreduction.

General study findings and limits: Pathologically expanded recipient clonotypes increased progressively from day 30 to day 180 as diversity fell. Few recipient clonotypes overlapped donors; over 95% were de novo at given depth.

This chain uses TRBV6-1 with TRBJ2-6; a possible D gene is TRBD1 (5 bases). The sequence came from a woman aged 45 to 65 with acute myeloid leukemia. Some clones in this sample may be carry-over from other donors' samples. The sample was peripheral blood mononuclear cells, taken before stem cell transplant. In DNA, the CDR3 is TGTGCCAGCAGGGCTCAGGGCTCTGGGGCCAACGTCCTGACTTTC. Residues: CASRAQGSGANVLTF.